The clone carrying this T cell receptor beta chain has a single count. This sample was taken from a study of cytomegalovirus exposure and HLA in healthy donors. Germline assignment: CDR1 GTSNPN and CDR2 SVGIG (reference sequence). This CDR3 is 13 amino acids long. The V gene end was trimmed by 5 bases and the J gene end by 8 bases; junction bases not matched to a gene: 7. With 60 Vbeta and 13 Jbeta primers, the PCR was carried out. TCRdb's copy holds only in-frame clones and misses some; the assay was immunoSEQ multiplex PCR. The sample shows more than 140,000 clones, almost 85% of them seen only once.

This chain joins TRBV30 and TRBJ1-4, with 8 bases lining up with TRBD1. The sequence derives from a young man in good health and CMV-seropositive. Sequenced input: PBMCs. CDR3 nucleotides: TGTGCCTGGCGACAGGGGCTCAGCGAAAAACTGTTTTTT. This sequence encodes CAWRQGLSEKLFF.